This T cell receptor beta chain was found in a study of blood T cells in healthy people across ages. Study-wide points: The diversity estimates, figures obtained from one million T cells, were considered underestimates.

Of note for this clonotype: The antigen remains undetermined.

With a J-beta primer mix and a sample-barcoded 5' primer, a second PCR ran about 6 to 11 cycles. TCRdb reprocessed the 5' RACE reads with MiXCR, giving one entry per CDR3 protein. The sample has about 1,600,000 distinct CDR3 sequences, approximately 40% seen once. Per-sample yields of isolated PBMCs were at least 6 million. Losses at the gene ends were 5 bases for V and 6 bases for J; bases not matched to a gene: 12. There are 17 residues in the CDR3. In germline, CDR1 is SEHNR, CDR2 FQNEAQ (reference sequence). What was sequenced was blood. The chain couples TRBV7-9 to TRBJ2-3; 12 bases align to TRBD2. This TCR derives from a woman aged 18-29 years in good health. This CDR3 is CASSHPTSGGFMDTQYF. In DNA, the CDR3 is TGTGCCAGCAGCCACCCGACTAGCGGGGGCTTCATGGATACGCAGTATTTT.